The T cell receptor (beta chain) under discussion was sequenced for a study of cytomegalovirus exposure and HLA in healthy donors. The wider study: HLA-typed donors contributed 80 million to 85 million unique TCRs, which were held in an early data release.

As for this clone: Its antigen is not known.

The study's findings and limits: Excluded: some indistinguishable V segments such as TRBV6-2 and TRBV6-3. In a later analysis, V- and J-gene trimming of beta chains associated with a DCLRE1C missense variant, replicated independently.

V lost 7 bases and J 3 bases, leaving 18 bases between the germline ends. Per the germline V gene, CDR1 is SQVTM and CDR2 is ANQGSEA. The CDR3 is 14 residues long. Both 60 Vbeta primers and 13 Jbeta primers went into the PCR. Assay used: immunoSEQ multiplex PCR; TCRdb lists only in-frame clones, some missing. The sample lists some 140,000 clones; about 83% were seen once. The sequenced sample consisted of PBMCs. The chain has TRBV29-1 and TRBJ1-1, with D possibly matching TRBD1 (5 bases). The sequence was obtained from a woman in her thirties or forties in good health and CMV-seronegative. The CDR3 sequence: CSADRGFGDTEAFF. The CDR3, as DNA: TGCAGCGCTGATCGGGGGTTTGGGGACACTGAAGCTTTCTTT. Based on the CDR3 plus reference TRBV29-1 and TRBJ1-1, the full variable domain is SAVISQKPSRDICQRGTSLTIQCQVDSQVTMMFWYRQQPGQSLTLIATANQGSEATYESGFVIDKFPISRPNLTFSTLTVSNMSPEDSSIYLCSADRGFGDTEAFFGQGTRLTVV.